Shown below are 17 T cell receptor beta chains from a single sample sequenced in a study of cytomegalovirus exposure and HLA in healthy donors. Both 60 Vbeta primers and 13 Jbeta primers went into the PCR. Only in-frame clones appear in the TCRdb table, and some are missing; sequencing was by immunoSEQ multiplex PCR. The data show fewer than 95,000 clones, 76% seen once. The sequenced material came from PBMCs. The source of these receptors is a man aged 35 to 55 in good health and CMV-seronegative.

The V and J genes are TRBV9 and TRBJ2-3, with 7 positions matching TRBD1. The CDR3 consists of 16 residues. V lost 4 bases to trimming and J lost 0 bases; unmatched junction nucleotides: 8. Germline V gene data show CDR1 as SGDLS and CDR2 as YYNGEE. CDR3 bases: TGTGCCAGCAGCCCACAGGGGCGGAAGAGCACAGATACGCAGTATTTT. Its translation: CASSPQGRKSTDTQYF.

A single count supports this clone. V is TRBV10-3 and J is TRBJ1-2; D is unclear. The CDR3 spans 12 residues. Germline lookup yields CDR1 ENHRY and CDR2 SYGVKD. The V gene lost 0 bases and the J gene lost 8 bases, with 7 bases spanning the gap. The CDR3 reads CAISESAAGYTF. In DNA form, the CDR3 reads TGTGCCATCAGTGAGTCGGCCGCCGGCTACACCTTC.

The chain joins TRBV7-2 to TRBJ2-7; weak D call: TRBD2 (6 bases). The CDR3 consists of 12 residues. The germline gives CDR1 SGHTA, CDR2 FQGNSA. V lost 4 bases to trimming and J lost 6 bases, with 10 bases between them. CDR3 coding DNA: TGTGCCAGCAGCTCAACCGGGGGCGAGCAGTACTTC. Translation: CASSSTGGEQYF.

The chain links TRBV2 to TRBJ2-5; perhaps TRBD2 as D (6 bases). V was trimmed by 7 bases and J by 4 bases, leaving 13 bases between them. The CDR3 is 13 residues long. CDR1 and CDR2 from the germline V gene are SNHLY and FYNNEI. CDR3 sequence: CASIAGRRETQYF. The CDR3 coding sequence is TGTGCCAGCATCGCGGGGCGGCGAGAGACCCAGTACTTC. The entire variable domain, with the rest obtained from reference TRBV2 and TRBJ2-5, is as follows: EPEVTQTPSHQVTQMGQEVILRCVPISNHLYFYWYRQILGQKVEFLVSFYNNEISEKSEIFDDQFSVERPDGSNFTLKIRSTKLEDSAMYFCASIAGRRETQYFGPGTRLLVL.

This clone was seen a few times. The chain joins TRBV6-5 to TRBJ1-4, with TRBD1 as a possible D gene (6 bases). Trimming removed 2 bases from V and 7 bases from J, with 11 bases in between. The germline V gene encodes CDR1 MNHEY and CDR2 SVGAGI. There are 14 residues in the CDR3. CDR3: CASSYGQGTEKLFF. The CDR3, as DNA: TGTGCCAGCAGTTACGGGCAGGGGACTGAAAAACTGTTTTTT.

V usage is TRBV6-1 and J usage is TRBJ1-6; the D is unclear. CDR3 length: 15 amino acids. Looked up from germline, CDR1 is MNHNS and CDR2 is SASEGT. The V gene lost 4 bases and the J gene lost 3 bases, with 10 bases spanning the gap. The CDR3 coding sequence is TGTGCCAGCAGTGTTCGGGTTTTCTATAATTCACCCCTCCACTTT. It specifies CASSVRVFYNSPLHF.

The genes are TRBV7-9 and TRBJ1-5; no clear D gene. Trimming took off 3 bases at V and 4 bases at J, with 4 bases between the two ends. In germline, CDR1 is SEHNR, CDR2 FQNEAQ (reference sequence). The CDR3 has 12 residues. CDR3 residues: CASSFGNQPQHF. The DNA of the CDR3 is TGTGCCAGCAGCTTCGGGAATCAGCCCCAGCATTTT.

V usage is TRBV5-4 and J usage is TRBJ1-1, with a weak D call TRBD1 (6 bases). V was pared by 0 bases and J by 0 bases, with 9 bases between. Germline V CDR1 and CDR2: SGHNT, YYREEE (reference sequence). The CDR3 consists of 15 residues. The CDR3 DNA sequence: TGTGCCAGCAGCTTGGCCAGGGGCATGAACACTGAAGCTTTCTTT. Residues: CASSLARGMNTEAFF.

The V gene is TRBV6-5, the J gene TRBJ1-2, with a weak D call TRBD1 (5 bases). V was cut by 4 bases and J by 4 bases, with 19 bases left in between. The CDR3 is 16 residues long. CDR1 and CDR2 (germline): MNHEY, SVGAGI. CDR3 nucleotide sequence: TGTGCCAGCAGTTCCGGGACGCGGGGTAATAGCTATGGCTACACCTTC. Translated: CASSSGTRGNSYGYTF.

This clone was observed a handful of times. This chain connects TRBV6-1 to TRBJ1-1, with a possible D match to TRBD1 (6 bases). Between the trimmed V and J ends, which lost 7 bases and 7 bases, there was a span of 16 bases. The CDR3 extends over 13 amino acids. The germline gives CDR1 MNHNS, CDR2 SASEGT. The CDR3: CASTGDPGDEAFF. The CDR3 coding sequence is TGTGCCAGCACCGGTGATCCAGGGGATGAAGCTTTCTTT.

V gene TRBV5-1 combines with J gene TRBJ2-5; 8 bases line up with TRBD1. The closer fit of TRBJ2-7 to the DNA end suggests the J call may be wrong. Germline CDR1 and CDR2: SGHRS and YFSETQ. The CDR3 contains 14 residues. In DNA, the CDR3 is TGCGCCAGCAGCTGGGGACAGGTGACCTACGAGCAGTACTTC. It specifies CASSWGQVTYEQYF.

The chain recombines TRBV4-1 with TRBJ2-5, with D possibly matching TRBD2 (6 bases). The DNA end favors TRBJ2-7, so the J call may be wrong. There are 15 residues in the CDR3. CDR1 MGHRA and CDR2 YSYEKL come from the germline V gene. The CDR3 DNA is TGCGCCAGCAGCCAGCCGGCAGGGAGGTTCCACGAGCAGTACTTC. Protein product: CASSQPAGRFHEQYF.

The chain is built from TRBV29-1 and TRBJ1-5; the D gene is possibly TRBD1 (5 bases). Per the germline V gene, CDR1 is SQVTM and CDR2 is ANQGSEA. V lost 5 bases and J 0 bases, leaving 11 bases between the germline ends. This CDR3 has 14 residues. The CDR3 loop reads CSVRSGGSNQPQHF. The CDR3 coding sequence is TGCAGCGTTCGTTCGGGGGGTAGCAATCAGCCCCAGCATTTT.

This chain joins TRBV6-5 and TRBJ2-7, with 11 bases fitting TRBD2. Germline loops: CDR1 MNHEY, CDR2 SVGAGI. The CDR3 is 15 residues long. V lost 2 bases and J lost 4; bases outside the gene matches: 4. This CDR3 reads CASSYVAGGGYEQYF. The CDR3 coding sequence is TGTGCCAGCAGTTACGTAGCGGGGGGGGGTTACGAGCAGTACTTC.

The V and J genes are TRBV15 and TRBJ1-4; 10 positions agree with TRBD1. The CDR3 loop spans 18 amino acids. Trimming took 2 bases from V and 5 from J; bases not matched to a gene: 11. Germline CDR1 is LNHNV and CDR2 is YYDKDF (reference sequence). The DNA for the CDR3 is TGTGCCACCAGCAGAAGTCCCGGGACAGGGGATCGAAATGAAAAACTGTTTTTT. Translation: CATSRSPGTGDRNEKLFF.

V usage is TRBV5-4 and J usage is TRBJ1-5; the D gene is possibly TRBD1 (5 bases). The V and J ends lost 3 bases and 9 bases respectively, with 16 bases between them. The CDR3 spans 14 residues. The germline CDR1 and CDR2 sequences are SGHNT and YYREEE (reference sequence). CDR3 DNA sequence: TGTGCCAGCAGCTGGGGACTAGGGGAGGGGCCCCAGCATTTT. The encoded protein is CASSWGLGEGPQHF.

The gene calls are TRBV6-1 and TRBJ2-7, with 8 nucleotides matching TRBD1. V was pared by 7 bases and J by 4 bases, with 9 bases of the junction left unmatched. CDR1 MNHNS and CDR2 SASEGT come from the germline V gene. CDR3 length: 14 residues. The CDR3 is CASNPGQGSYEQYF. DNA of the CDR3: TGTGCCAGCAACCCAGGACAGGGTTCGTACGAGCAGTACTTC.